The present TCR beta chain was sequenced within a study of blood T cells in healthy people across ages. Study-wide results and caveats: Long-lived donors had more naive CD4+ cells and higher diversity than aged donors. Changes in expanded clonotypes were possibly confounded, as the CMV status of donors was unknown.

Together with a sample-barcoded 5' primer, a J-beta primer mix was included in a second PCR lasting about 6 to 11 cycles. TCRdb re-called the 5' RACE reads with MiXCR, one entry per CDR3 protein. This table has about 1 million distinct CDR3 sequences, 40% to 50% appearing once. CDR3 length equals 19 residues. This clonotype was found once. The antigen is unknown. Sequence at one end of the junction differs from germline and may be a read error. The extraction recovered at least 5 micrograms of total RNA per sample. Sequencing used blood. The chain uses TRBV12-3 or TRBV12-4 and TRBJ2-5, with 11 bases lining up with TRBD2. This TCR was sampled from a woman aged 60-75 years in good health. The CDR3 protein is CASSLAIGLAGGSQEAQYF. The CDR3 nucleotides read TGTGCCAGCAGTTTAGCGATTGGGCTAGCGGGAGGATCCCAAGAGGCCCAGTACTTC.